This record concerns one T cell receptor beta chain sequence. This clonotype was counted ten times or more. Its antigen target is currently unknown. No per-base quality is available; no much larger clone lies one base away. The axillary draining lymph nodes of breast cancer patients were the source of the lymph node samples. V and J lose 1 base and 0 bases, and a span of 15 bases separates them. The CDR3 measures 17 amino acids from cysteine to phenylalanine. Only the CDR3 part of the read is kept: 51 bases, read in frame from the first base. As encoded in the germline V gene, CDR1 is MGHRA while CDR2 is YSYEKL. The sequencing machine was an Illumina HiSeq 2000. Multiplex PCR amplification was used to generate the TCR beta chain libraries. High-throughput sequencing was used to analyze the amplified TCR beta chain products. The public reads were reanalyzed by TCRdb: fastp trimming at Q25, MiXCR alignment, in-frame beta chains only. Every distinct CDR3 protein forms one entry, paired with its most common genes and DNA. This sample has 130,000 or so distinct CDR3 sequences in its table, and about 20% of those were observed once. Roughly 2% of the sample comes from the top ten.

This sample was included in a study of breast tumors, draining lymph nodes, adjacent tissues (dated by TCRdb to the mid-2010s). About the study as a whole: The study compared TCR beta repertoires across tumor, adjacent nontumor tissue and axillary lymph nodes from breast cancer patients. The study was designed to assess the relationships and possible T-cell exchange between tumor, surrounding tissue and draining lymph node repertoires in human breast cancer. The research as a whole found: Tumor T-cell repertoires showed less diversity than lymph node repertoires and more diversity than nontumor tissue repertoires, and tumor T-cell repertoires showed preferential V and J gene usage. The data were considered consistent with the idea that most tumor T cells come from the lymph node and then expand in tumor tissue. The conclusion that tumor T cells originate in lymph nodes was framed as consistent with a hypothesis rather than directly demonstrated. Tumor and nontumor tissue repertoires were significantly more similar in luminal-like than in basal-like breast cancer.

The sequence was obtained from a female donor with breast cancer. Some clones in this sample may be carry-over from other donors' samples. This sequence uses TRBV4-1 and TRBJ1-2; no D segment can be confidently identified. Sequenced sample: axillary lymph node tissue. In nucleotides, the sequence is TGCGCCAGCAGCCAAGGATTGCGCGGGAAAGCTAACTATGGCTACACCTTC. Protein translation: CASSQGLRGKANYGYTF.